This TCR beta chain stems from a study of tumor-infiltrating lymphocytes in primary liver carcinoma. Study summary: The neoplasms were of stage T1-T3 N0M0, with dimensions of about 4.2 to 11 cm across. Study-wide results and limits: Pairs comparing tumor with adjacent tissue or blood overlapped less than pairs drawn from tumor regions.

TCR beta cDNA was made from approximately 500 ng total RNA with a constant-region primer. What produced the TCR beta libraries was three nested multiplex PCR rounds using slightly modified ARM-PCR. For roughly 10 cycles apiece, the opening two PCR rounds ran with TRBV1-TRBV30 forward primers and a C-beta reverse primer. TCRdb reprocessed the multiplex PCR reads with MiXCR, giving one entry per CDR3 protein. There are almost 45,000 distinct CDR3 sequences in the sample; 75% occur only once, and roughly two fifths lies in the top ten. Germline V gives CDR1 LGHNA, CDR2 YSLEER. This CDR3 comprises 14 residues. Unsorted bulk tissue, roughly 20-33 mg of it, served as the source for co-extraction of RNA and DNA. Surgical resection served as treatment for the primary liver carcinoma of these patients. Patients had chronic HBV infection and were treatment-naive. This clonotype was seen only once. Its antigen is undetermined. Germline and junction disagree at one end, which may indicate a read error.

This clonotype originated in a woman aged 25 to 39 with primary liver carcinoma and hepatitis B virus infection. The rearrangement joins TRBV4-3 to TRBJ1-2; D gene uncertain. The specimen sequenced was tumor-adjacent normal liver tissue. For the CDR3, the DNA is TGCGCCAGCAGCCAAGTGATCAGAGTTTCTGGCTACAGCTTC. Amino acid sequence: CASSQVIRVSGYSF.